The sample holds many counts of the clone carrying this T cell receptor (beta chain). Its antigen remains unidentified. V was clipped by 3 bases and J by 8 bases; unmatched bases: 14. The CDR3 runs 17 residues. CDR1 is ENHRY, CDR2 SYGVKD, per germline. Construction of the TCRbeta library involved unique molecular identifiers. TCRdb ran MiXCR on the PCR reads and lists one entry per CDR3 protein. The sample shows some 600,000 distinct CDR3 sequences, 10% to 15% of them seen only once. The data stem from a study of T-cell reconstitution after alpha-beta-depleted transplantation in children. General study points: In patients about two months after transplant, alpha-beta T cells reportedly arose from several hundred expanded graft clones. Newly produced T cells mostly provided counts and TCRbeta diversity after one year, as hyperexpanded clones declined.

The chain links TRBV10-3 to TRBJ2-1; the match to TRBD2 covers 9 bases. The source material was PBMCs, mostly from graft donor cells, sampled 360 days after TCRalphabeta/CD19-depleted stem cell transplant. This clonotype was obtained from a male patient younger than 18 who had a stem cell transplant for acute myeloid leukemia, so the T cells may come from the graft donor. For the CDR3, the DNA is TGTGCCATCAGTGATTTATTGGGACTAGCTCATTCGGATGAGCAGTTCTTC. It is translated as CAISDLLGLAHSDEQFF.